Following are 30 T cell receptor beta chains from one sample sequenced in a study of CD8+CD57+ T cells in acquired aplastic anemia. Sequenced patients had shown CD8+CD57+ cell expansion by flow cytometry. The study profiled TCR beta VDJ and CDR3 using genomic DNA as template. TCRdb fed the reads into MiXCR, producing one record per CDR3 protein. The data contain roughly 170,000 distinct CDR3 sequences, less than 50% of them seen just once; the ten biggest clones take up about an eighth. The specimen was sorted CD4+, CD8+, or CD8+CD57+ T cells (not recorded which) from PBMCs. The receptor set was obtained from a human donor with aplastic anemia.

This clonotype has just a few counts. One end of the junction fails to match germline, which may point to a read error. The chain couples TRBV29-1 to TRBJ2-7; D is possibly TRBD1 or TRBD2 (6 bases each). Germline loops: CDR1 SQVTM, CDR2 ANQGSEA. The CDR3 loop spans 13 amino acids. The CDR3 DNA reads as TGCAGCGTTCAAGAGGGGGGCAGCTACGAGCAGTACTTC. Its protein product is CSVQEGGSYEQYF.

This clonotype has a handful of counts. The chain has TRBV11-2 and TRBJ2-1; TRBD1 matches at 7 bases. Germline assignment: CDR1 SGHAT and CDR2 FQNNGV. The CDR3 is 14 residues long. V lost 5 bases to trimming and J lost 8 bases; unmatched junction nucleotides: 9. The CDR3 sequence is CASSTRTGGYEQFF. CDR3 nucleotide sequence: TGTGCCAGCAGCACCCGGACAGGAGGTTATGAGCAGTTCTTC.

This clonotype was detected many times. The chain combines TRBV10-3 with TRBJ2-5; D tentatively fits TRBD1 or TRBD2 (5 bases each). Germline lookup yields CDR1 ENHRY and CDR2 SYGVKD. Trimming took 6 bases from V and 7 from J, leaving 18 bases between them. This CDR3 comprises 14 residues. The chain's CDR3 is CAIRGDLGGGTQYF. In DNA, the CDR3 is TGTGCCATCAGGGGGGACCTGGGCGGCGGGACCCAGTACTTC.

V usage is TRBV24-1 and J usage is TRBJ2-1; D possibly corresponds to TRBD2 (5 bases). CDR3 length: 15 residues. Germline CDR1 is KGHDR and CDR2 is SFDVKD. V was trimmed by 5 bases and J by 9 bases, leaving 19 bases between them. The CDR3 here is CATSGGPGSPLEQFF. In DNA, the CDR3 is TGTGCCACCAGTGGCGGGCCTGGGTCCCCACTTGAGCAGTTCTTC.

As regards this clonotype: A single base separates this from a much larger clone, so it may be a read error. The CDR3 nucleotides are TGCGCCAGCAGCTTGGGTCAGGGGGCCGATGAGCAGTTCTTC. It specifies CASSLGQGADEQFF. V usage is TRBV5-1 and J usage is TRBJ2-1, with TRBD1 matching over 8 bases. The CDR3 spans 14 residues. The V and J ends lost 0 bases and 8 bases, in that order; junction bases with no gene match: 4. Germline CDR1 and CDR2: SGHRS and YFSETQ.

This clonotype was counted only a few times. The CDR3 is CASSLAAGAGGYTF. Written as DNA, the CDR3 is TGTGCCAGCAGCTTGGCGGCAGGGGCGGGTGGCTACACCTTC. V usage is TRBV5-5 and J usage is TRBJ1-2, with D possibly being TRBD1 (6 bases). The germline gives CDR1 SGHKS, CDR2 YYEKEE (reference sequence). The length of the CDR3 is 14 residues. The ends were cut back, 0 bases at V and 7 bases at J, with 13 bases in the middle.

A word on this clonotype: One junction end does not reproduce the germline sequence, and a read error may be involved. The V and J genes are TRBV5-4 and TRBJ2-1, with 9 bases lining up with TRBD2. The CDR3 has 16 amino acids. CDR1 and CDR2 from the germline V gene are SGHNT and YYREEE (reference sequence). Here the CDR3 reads CASSLKLAGAGNEQSF. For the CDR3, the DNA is TGTGCCAGCAGCTTGAAATTAGCGGGGGCGGGCAATGAGCAGTCCTTC.

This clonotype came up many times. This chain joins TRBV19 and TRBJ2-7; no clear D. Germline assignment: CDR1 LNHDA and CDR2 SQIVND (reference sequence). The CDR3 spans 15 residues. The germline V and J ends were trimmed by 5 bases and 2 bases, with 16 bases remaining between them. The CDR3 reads CASSRNNLGTYEQYF. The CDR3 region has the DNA TGTGCCAGTAGTCGAAACAACCTAGGAACCTACGAGCAGTACTTC. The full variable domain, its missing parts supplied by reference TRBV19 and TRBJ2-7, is DGGITQSPKYLFRKEGQNVTLSCEQNLNHDAMYWYRQDPGQGLRLIYYSQIVNDFQKGDIAEGYSVSREKKESFPLTVTSAQKNPTAFYLCASSRNNLGTYEQYFGPGTRLTVT.

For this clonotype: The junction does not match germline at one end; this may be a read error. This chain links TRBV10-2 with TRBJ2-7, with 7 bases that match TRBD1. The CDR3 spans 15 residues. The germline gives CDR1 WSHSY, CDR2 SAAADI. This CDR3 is CAISESEQGKYEQYF. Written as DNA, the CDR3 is TGCGCCATCAGTGAGTCGGAACAGGGGAAATACGAGCAGTACTTC.

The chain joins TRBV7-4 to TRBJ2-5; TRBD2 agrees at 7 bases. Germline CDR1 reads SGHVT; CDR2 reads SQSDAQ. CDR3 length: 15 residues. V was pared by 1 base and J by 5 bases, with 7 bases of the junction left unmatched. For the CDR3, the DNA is TGTGCCAGCAGCTTAGTGGGGGGGATTACGGAGACCCAGTACTTC. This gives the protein CASSLVGGITETQYF.

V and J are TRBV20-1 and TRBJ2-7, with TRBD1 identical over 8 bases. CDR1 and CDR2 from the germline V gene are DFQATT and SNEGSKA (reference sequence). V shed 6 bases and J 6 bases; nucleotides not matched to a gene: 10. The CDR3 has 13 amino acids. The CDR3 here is CSAMDRDFSEQYF. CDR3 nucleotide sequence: TGCAGTGCGATGGACAGGGATTTCTCCGAGCAGTACTTC.

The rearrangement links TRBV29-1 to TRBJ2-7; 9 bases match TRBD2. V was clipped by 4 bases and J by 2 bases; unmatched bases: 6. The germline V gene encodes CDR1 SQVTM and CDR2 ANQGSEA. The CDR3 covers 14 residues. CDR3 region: CSVVAGAFTYEQYF. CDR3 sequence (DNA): TGCAGCGTTGTAGCGGGAGCTTTCACCTACGAGCAGTACTTC.

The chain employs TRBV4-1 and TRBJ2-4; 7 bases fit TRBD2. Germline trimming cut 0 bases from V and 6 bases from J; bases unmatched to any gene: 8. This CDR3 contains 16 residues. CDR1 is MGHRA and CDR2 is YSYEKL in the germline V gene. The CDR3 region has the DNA TGCGCCAGCAGCCAAGATCCGGGAGGCCCCATAAACATTCAGTACTTC. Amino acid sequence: CASSQDPGGPINIQYF.

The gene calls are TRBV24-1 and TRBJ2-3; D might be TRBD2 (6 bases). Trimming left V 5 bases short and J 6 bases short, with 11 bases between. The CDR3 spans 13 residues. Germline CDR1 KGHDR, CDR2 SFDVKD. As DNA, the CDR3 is TGTGCCACCAGTGGGGGAGGTAAGGATACGCAGTATTTT. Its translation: CATSGGGKDTQYF.

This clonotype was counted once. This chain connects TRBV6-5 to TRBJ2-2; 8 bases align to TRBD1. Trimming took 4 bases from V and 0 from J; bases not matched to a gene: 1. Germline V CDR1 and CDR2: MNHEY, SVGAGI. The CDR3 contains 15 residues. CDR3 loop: CASSWDRTNTGELFF. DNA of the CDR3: TGTGCCAGCAGTTGGGACAGGACGAACACCGGGGAGCTGTTTTTT.

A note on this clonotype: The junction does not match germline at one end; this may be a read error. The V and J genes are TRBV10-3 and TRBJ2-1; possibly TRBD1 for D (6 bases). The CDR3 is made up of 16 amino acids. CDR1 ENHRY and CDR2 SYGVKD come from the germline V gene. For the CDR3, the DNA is TGTGCCAGCAGTCGAAGGACAGCGAGCTCCTACAATGAGCAGTTCTTC. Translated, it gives CASSRRTASSYNEQFF.

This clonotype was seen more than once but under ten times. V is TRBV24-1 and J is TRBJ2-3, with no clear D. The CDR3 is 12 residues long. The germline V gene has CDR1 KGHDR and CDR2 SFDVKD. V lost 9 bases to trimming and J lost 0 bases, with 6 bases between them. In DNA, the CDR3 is TGTGCCACCGGGCAGAGCACAGATACGCAGTATTTT. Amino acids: CATGQSTDTQYF.

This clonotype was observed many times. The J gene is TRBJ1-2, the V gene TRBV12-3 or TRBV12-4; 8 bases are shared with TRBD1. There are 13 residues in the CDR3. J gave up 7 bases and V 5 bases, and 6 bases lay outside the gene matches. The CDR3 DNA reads TGTGCCAGCAGTCCGGACAGGGTAGGTGGCTACACCTTC. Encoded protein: CASSPDRVGGYTF.

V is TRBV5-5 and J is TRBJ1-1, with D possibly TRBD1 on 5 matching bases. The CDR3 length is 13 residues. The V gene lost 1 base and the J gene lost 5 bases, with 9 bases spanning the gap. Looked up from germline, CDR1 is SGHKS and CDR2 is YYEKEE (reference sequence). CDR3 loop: CASSLLGVTEAFF. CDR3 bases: TGTGCCAGCAGCTTGTTAGGGGTTACTGAAGCTTTCTTT. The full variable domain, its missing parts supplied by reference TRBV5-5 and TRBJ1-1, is DAGVTQSPTHLIKTRGQQVTLRCSPISGHKSVSWYQQVLGQGPQFIFQYYEKEERGRGNFPDRFSARQFPNYSSELNVNALLLGDSALYLCASSLLGVTEAFFGQGTRLTVV.

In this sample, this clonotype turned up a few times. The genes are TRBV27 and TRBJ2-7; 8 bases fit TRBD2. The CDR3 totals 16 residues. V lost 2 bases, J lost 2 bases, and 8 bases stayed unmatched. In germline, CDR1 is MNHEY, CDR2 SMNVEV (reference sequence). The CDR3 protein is CASSLITSGSPYEQYF. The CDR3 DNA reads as TGTGCCAGCAGTTTAATCACTAGCGGATCCCCCTACGAGCAGTACTTC.

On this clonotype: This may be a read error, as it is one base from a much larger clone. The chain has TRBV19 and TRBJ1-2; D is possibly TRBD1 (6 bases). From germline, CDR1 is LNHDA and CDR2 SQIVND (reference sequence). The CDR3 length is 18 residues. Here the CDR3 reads CASSRRLTTGFDYYGHTF. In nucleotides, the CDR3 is TGTGCCAGTAGTAGAAGACTTACTACAGGGTTCGACTACTATGGCCACACCTTC.

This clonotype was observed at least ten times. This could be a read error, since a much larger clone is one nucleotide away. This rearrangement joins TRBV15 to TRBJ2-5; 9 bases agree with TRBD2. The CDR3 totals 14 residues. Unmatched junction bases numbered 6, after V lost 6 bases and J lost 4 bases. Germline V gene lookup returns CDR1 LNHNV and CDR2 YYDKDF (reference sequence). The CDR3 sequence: CATSTRGGSETQYF. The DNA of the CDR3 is TGTGCCACCAGTACGCGGGGGGGCTCAGAGACCCAGTACTTC.

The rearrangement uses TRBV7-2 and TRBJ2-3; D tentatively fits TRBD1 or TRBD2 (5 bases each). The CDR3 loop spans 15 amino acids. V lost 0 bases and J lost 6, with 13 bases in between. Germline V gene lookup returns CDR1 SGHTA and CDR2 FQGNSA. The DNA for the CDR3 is TGTGCCAGCAGCTTAGCGGGGACCTCCTTTGATACGCAGTATTTT. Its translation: CASSLAGTSFDTQYF.

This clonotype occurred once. CDR3 sequence reads: CSAGQGRPEAFF. DNA of the CDR3: TGCAGCGCTGGACAGGGGAGACCTGAAGCTTTCTTT. The chain is built from TRBV29-1 and TRBJ1-1, with 9 bases identical to TRBD1. The V gene end was trimmed by 7 bases and the J gene end by 6 bases; junction bases not matched to a gene: 6. There are 12 residues in the CDR3. CDR1 is SQVTM, CDR2 ANQGSEA, per germline.

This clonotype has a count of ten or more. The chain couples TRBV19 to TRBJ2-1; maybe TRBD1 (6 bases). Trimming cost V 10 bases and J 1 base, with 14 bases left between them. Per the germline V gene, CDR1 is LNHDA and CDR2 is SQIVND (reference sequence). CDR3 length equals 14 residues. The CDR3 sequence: CATSTGRSYNEQFF. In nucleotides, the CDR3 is TGTGCCACTTCGACAGGCCGGTCCTACAATGAGCAGTTCTTC.

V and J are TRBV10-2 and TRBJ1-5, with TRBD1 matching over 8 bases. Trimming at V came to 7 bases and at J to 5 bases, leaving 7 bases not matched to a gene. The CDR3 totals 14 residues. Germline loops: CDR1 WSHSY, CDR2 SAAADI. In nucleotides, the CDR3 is TGCGCCAGCACGGACAGGGAGATTTATCAGCCCCAGCATTTT. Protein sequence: CASTDREIYQPQHF.

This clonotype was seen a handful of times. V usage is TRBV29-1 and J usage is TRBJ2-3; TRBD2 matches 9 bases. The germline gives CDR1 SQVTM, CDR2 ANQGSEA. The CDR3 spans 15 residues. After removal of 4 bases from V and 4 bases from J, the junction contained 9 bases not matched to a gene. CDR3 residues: CSVGSGTSFADTQYF. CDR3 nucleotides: TGCAGCGTTGGATCCGGGACTAGCTTTGCAGATACGCAGTATTTT.

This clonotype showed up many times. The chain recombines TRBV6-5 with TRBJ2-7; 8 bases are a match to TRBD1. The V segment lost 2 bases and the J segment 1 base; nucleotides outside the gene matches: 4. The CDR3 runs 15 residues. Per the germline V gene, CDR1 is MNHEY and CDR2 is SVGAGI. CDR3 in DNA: TGTGCCAGCAGTTACGGGGGGACAGGTTCCTACGAGCAGTACTTC. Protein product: CASSYGGTGSYEQYF.

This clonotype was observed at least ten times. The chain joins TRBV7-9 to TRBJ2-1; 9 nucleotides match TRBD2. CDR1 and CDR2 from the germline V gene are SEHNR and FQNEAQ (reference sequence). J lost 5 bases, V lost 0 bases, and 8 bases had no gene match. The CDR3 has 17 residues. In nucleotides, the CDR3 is TGTGCCAGCAGCTTAGCGCTTATCCAGCGGGGGGACAATGAGCAGTTCTTC. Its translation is CASSLALIQRGDNEQFF.

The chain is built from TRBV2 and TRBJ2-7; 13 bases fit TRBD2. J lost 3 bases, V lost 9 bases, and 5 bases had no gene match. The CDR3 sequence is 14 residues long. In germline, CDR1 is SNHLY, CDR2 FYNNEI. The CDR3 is CARAGLAGHYEQYF. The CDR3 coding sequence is TGTGCCAGAGCGGGACTAGCGGGGCACTACGAGCAGTACTTC. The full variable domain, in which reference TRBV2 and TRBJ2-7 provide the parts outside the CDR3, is EPEVTQTPSHQVTQMGQEVILRCVPISNHLYFYWYRQILGQKVEFLVSFYNNEISEKSEIFDDQFSVERPDGSNFTLKIRSTKLEDSAMYFCARAGLAGHYEQYFGPGTRLTVT.